One sample yielded the 20 T cell receptor beta chains listed below, sequenced in a study of blood T cell repertoires in COVID-19. Generated by immunoSEQ multiplex PCR, the TCRdb table keeps only in-frame clones and is missing some. The table lists 75,000 to 95,000 clones, 87% of them singletons. The sequencing sample was made of peripheral blood. All receptors come from a woman between 55 and 75 years old with COVID-19, enrolled during active disease.

The chain has TRBV5-1 and TRBJ2-1, with D unclear. V was clipped by 0 bases and J by 12 bases, with 4 bases between them. The CDR3 is 10 residues long. Germline CDR1 reads SGHRS; CDR2 reads YFSETQ. This CDR3 is CASSLDGQFF. As DNA, the CDR3 is TGCGCCAGCAGCTTGGACGGGCAGTTCTTC.

This sequence joins TRBV2 and TRBJ2-1; 12 bases are shared with TRBD2. V gave up 8 bases and J gave up 1 base; unmatched junction bases: 6. This CDR3 has 16 amino acids. The germline gives CDR1 SNHLY, CDR2 FYNNEI. CDR3 DNA sequence: TGTGCCAGCCTACGGACTAGCGGGGAATCCTACAATGAGCAGTTCTTC. Its translation is CASLRTSGESYNEQFF. Filled out from reference TRBV2 and TRBJ2-1, the complete variable domain reads EPEVTQTPSHQVTQMGQEVILRCVPISNHLYFYWYRQILGQKVEFLVSFYNNEISEKSEIFDDQFSVERPDGSNFTLKIRSTKLEDSAMYFCASLRTSGESYNEQFFGPGTRLTVL.

The chain recombines TRBV27 with TRBJ2-3; D perhaps matches TRBD2 (6 bases). V lost 1 base and J 2 bases, leaving 16 bases between the germline ends. The CDR3 loop spans 17 amino acids. Germline V gene lookup returns CDR1 MNHEY and CDR2 SMNVEV (reference sequence). The CDR3, as DNA: TGTGCCAGCAGTTTATTATCCCGTGGAGGGTTCACAGATACGCAGTATTTT. Residues: CASSLLSRGGFTDTQYF.

This clone was seen a handful of times. The V gene is TRBV10-3, the J gene TRBJ1-1, with a tentative D call TRBD1 (5 bases). Per the germline V gene, CDR1 is ENHRY and CDR2 is SYGVKD. This CDR3 is built from 13 residues. V was cut by 4 bases and J by 5 bases, with 11 bases left in between. The CDR3: CAISGRDGTEAFF. The CDR3 DNA reads as TGTGCCATCAGTGGCAGGGATGGGACTGAAGCTTTCTTT.

V is TRBV25-1 and J is TRBJ2-2; TRBD1 might be the D (5 bases). Per the germline V gene, CDR1 is MGHDK and CDR2 is SYGVNS. Trimming took 2 bases from V and 4 from J, leaving 14 bases between them. The CDR3 loop spans 16 amino acids. CDR3 in amino acids: CASSEHSRVGTGELFF. The CDR3, as DNA: TGTGCCAGCAGTGAACATTCCAGGGTGGGCACCGGGGAGCTGTTTTTT.

This clone was seen just once. This chain uses TRBV13 with TRBJ2-7; 14 positions match TRBD2. Germline lookup yields CDR1 PRHDT and CDR2 FYEKMQ (reference sequence). The J segment lost 0 bases and the V segment lost 4 bases, leaving 11 bases of the junction unmatched. The CDR3 has 19 residues. This CDR3 is CASSSTTGTSGGLSYEQYF. The DNA of the CDR3 is TGTGCCAGCAGCTCGACAACCGGGACTAGCGGGGGCCTCTCCTACGAGCAGTACTTC.

The sample holds one count of this clone. V is TRBV7-8 and J is TRBJ1-5; tentatively, D is TRBD1 (6 bases). V was shortened by 5 bases and J by 4 bases, with 21 bases between the two germline ends. The length of the CDR3 is 17 residues. Germline values: CDR1 SGHVS, CDR2 FQNEAQ. This CDR3 reads CASSRGRPGIGNQPQHF. The DNA for the CDR3 is TGTGCCAGCAGCCGGGGGCGGCCTGGAATAGGAAATCAGCCCCAGCATTTT.

V and J are TRBV2 and TRBJ2-4; 7 bases map to TRBD2. J was trimmed by 0 bases and V by 5 bases; bases with no gene match: 7. The CDR3 is 16 amino acids. Germline CDR1 reads SNHLY; CDR2 reads FYNNEI. For the CDR3, the DNA is TGTGCCAGCAGTAGGCGGGGGACCTCAGCCAAAAACATTCAGTACTTC. Translation: CASSRRGTSAKNIQYF.

This clone was seen many times. V is TRBV4-2 and J is TRBJ1-2; weak D call: TRBD1 (6 bases). The CDR3 covers 14 residues. CDR1 is LGHNA and CDR2 is YNFKEQ in the germline V gene. V gave up 3 bases and J gave up 5 bases, with 13 bases separating them. This CDR3 reads CASSQAPGTYGYTF. CDR3 sequence (DNA): TGTGCCAGCAGCCAGGCCCCCGGGACATATGGCTACACCTTC.

The J gene is TRBJ1-5, the V gene TRBV2; D not resolved. The CDR3 has 12 residues. V dropped 10 bases and J dropped 5 bases, with 12 bases sitting between them. Germline V CDR1 and CDR2: SNHLY, FYNNEI. The CDR3 nucleotides read TGTGCCACCCGAGGCGAGGATCAGCCCCAGCATTTT. Translating it yields CATRGEDQPQHF.

The V gene is TRBV7-2, the J gene TRBJ1-3; D is possibly TRBD1 (6 bases). The V gene's germline CDR1 is SGHTA and CDR2 FQGNSA. This CDR3 has 17 residues. The ends were cut back, 1 base at V and 4 bases at J, with 17 bases in the middle. The chain's CDR3 is CASSLDPGEWVGNTIYF. Here the CDR3 DNA reads TGTGCCAGCAGCTTAGATCCAGGGGAATGGGTCGGAAACACCATATATTTT.

J is TRBJ2-2 and V is TRBV6-5, with unresolved D. Trimming removed 6 bases from V and 1 base from J, with 6 bases in between. The V gene's germline CDR1 is MNHEY and CDR2 SVGAGI. CDR3 length equals 13 residues. CDR3 DNA sequence: TGTGCCAGCAGGAGACAGAACACCGGGGAGCTGTTTTTT. It encodes CASRRQNTGELFF.

The chain is built from TRBV7-9 and TRBJ1-2; 11 bases line up with TRBD1. V gave up 1 base and J gave up 8 bases; unmatched junction bases: 9. Germline V gene lookup returns CDR1 SEHNR and CDR2 FQNEAQ (reference sequence). CDR3 length equals 16 residues. CDR3 bases: TGTGCCAGCAGCTTAGAGTCCGGACAGGGGGCCGGGGGCTACACCTTC. Encoded protein: CASSLESGQGAGGYTF.

CDR3 sequence (DNA): TGTGCCAGCAGTCTGGGACAGGGTGTACCCCTCCACTTT. Translation: CASSLGQGVPLHF. This rearrangement joins TRBV3-1 (or the pseudogene TRBV3-2) to TRBJ1-6, with 9 positions matching TRBD1. The CDR3 is 13 amino acids. V gave up 6 bases and J gave up 12 bases; unmatched junction bases: 6. In germline, CDR1 is LGHDT, CDR2 YNNKEL (reference sequence).

The rearrangement links TRBV30 to TRBJ2-3; 8 bases align to TRBD1. This CDR3 region has 14 residues. The germline CDR1 and CDR2 sequences are GTSNPN and SVGIG (reference sequence). V trimming: 4 bases; J trimming: 3 bases; junction bases outside the gene matches: 6. The CDR3 region is CAWTGTGETDTQYF. CDR3 DNA: TGTGCCTGGACCGGGACAGGCGAAACAGATACGCAGTATTTT.

The V and J genes are TRBV28 and TRBJ2-3; 10 bases are a match to TRBD2. The CDR3 sequence is 17 residues long. Trimming at V came to 2 bases and at J to 1 base, leaving 6 bases not matched to a gene. Per germline, CDR1 MDHEN and CDR2 SYDVKM. The CDR3 loop is CASSLHQRGGGTDTQYF. The CDR3 DNA sequence: TGTGCCAGCAGTTTACACCAGCGGGGGGGCGGCACAGATACGCAGTATTTT.

The chain links TRBV10-3 to TRBJ1-1, with TRBD1 as a possible D gene (6 bases). The germline gives CDR1 ENHRY, CDR2 SYGVKD. The CDR3 has 13 residues. V was pared by 5 bases and J by 4 bases, with 11 bases between. CDR3 sequence reads: CAISKQGSTEAFF. CDR3 DNA: TGTGCCATCAGTAAACAGGGTTCCACTGAAGCTTTCTTT.

The V gene is TRBV6-2 or TRBV6-3, the J gene TRBJ1-5, with 7 bases fitting TRBD1. V trimming: 6 bases; J trimming: 0 bases; junction bases outside the gene matches: 5. The CDR3 runs 15 residues. CDR1 and CDR2 from the germline V gene are MNHEY and SVGEGT. The CDR3 DNA sequence: TGTGCCAGCAGCCAAAGACAGGGTAGCAATCAGCCCCAGCATTTT. As protein: CASSQRQGSNQPQHF.

The rearrangement uses TRBV5-1 and TRBJ2-3; 9 bases fit TRBD2. The junction had 6 bases not matched to a gene; V was cut back by 4 bases and J by 0 bases. Germline values: CDR1 SGHRS, CDR2 YFSETQ. The CDR3 spans 16 residues. Here the CDR3 DNA reads TGCGCCAGCAGCGCGGGGACTAGCTCAAGCACAGATACGCAGTATTTT. Protein: CASSAGTSSSTDTQYF.

This clone was seen a few times. The V and J genes are TRBV4-2 and TRBJ1-5, with TRBD1 matching over 8 bases. V dropped 2 bases and J dropped 0; count of bases not matched to a gene: 6. The length of the CDR3 is 17 residues. From germline, CDR1 is LGHNA and CDR2 YNFKEQ. The CDR3 DNA follows: TGTGCCAGCAGCCAATGGGGGACAGGTCGTAGCAATCAGCCCCAGCATTTT. This encodes CASSQWGTGRSNQPQHF.